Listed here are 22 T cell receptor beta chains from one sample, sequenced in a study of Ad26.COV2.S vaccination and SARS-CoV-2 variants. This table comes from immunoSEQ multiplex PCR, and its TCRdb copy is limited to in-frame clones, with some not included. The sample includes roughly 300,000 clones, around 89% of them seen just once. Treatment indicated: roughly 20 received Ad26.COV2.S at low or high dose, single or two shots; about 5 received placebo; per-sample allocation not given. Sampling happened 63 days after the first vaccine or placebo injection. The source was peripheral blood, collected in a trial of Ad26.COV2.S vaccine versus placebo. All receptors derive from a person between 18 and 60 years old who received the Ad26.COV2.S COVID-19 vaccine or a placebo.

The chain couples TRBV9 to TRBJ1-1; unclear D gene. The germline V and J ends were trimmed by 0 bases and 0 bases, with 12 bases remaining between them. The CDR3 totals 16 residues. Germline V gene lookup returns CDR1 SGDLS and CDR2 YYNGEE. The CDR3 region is CASSVGPQPLNTEAFF. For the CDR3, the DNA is TGTGCCAGCAGCGTAGGTCCACAACCCTTGAACACTGAAGCTTTCTTT.

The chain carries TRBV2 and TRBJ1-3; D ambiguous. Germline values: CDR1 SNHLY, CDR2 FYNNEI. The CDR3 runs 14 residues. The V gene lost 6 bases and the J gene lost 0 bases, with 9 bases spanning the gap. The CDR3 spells CASSGYNSGNTIYF. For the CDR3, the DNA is TGTGCCAGCAGCGGCTATAACTCTGGAAACACCATATATTTT.

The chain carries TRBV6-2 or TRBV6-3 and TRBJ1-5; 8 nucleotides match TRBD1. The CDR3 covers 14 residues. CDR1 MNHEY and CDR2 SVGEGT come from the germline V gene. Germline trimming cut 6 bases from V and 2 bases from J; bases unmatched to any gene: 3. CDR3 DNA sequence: TGTGCCAGCAGCTCGGGACAGGGCAATCAGCCCCAGCATTTT. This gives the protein CASSSGQGNQPQHF.

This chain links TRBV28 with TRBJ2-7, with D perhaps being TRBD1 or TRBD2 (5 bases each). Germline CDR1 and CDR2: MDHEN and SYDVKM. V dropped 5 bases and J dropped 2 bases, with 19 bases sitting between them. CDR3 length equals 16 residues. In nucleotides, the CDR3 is TGTGCCAGCAGTCGCACCCCGGGACCCCGGACCTACGAGCAGTACTTC. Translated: CASSRTPGPRTYEQYF.

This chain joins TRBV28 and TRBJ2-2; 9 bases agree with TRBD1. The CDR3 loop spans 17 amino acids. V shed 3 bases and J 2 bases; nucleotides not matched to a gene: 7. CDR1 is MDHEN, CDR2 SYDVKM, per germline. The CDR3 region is CASSFPNRGRNTGELFF. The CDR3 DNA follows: TGTGCCAGCAGTTTTCCTAACAGGGGGCGAAACACCGGGGAGCTGTTTTTT.

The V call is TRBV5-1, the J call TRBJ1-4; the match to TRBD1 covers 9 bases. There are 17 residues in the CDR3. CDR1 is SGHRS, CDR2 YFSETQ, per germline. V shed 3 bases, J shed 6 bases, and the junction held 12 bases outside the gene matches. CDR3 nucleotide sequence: TGCGCCAGCAGCTGGGGCACCGGGACAGGGTCAGATGAAAAACTGTTTTTT. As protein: CASSWGTGTGSDEKLFF. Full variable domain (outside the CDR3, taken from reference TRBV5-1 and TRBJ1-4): KAGVTQTPRYLIKTRGQQVTLSCSPISGHRSVSWYQQTPGQGLQFLFEYFSETQRNKGNFPGRFSGRQFSNSRSEMNVSTLELGDSALYLCASSWGTGTGSDEKLFFGSGTQLSVL.

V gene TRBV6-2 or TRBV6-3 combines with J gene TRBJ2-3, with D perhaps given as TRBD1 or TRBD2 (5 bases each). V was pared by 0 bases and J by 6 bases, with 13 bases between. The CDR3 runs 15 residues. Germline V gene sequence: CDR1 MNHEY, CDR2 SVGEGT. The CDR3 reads CASSYSARESDTQYF. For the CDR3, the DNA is TGTGCCAGCAGTTACTCAGCCAGGGAGTCCGATACGCAGTATTTT.

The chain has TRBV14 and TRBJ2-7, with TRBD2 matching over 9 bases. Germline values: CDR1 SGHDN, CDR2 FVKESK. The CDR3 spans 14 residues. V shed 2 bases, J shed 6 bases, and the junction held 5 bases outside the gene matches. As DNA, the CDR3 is TGTGCCAGCAGCCAAACTAGCGGGTCTCTCGAGCAGTACTTC. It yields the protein CASSQTSGSLEQYF.

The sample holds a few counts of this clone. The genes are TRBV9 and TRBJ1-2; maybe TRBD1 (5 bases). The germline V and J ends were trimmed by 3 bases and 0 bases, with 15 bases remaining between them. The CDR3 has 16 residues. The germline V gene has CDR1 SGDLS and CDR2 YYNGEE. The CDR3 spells CASSDRWDGANYGYTF. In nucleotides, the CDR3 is TGTGCCAGCAGCGATCGATGGGACGGAGCTAACTATGGCTACACCTTC.

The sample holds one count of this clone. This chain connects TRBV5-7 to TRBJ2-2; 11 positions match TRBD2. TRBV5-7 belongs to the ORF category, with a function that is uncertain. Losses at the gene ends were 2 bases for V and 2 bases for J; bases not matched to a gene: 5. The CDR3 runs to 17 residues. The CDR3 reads CASSFPSGGKNTGELFF. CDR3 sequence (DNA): TGTGCCAGCAGCTTTCCTAGCGGGGGGAAAAACACCGGGGAGCTGTTTTTT.

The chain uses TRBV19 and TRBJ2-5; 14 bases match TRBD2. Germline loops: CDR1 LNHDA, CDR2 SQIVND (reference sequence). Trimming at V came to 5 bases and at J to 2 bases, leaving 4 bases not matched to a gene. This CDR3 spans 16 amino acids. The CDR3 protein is CASSVTSGGAQETQYF. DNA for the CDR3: TGTGCCAGTAGTGTGACTAGCGGGGGGGCTCAAGAGACCCAGTACTTC.

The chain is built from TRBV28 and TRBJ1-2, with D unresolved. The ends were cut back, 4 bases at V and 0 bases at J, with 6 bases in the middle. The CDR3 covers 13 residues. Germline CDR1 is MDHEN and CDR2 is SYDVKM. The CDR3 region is CASSSFSNYGYTF. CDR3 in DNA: TGTGCCAGCAGTTCCTTTTCTAACTATGGCTACACCTTC.

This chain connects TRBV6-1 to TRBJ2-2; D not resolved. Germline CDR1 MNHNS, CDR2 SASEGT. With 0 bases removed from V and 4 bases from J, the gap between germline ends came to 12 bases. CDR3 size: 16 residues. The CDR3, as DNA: TGTGCCAGCAGTGAAGCGCGGTGGGGTGGCACCGGGGAGCTGTTTTTT. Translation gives CASSEARWGGTGELFF.

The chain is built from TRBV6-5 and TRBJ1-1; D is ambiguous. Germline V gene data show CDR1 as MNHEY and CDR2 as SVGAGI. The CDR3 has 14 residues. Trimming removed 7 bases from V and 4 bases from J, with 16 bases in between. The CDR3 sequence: CASKTRSQGTEAFF. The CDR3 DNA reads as TGTGCCAGCAAGACCCGGAGCCAAGGCACTGAAGCTTTCTTT.

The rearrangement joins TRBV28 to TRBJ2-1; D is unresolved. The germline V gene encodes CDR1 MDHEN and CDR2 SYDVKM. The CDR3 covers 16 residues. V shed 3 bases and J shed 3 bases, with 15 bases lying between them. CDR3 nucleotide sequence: TGTGCCAGCAGTTTTCTGCCCGATGGGGACTACAATGAGCAGTTCTTC. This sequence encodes CASSFLPDGDYNEQFF.

CDR3 protein: CASSPPDRAHLSGNTIYF. The CDR3 DNA reads TGTGCCAGCAGCCCACCCGACAGGGCGCACCTCTCTGGAAACACCATATATTTT. The chain uses TRBV5-5 and TRBJ1-3; TRBD1 matches at 7 bases. Per the germline V gene, CDR1 is SGHKS and CDR2 is YYEKEE (reference sequence). The CDR3 spans 18 residues. With 4 bases clipped from V and 0 bases from J, the junction kept 13 bases outside the gene matches.

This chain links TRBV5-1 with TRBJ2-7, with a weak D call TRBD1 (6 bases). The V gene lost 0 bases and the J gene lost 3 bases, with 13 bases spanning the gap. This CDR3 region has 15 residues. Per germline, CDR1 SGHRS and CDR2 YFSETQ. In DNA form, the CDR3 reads TGCGCCAGCAGCTTGGCCGGGGACAAAGGCTACGAGCAGTACTTC. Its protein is CASSLAGDKGYEQYF.

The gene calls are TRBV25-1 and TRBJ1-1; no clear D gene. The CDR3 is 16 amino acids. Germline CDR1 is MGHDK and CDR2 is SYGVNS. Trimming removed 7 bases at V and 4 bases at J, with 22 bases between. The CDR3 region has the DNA TGTGCCAGCAAAACCAAGGTAGGGTTGGGGAGCACTGAAGCTTTCTTT. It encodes CASKTKVGLGSTEAFF.

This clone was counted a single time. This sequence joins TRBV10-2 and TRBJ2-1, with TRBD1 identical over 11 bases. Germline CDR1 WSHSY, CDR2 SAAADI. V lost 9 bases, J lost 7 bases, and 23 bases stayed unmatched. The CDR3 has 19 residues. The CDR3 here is CASDPRGQGVQAGFNEQFF. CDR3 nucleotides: TGCGCCAGTGATCCCCGGGGACAGGGGGTTCAAGCGGGGTTTAATGAGCAGTTCTTC.

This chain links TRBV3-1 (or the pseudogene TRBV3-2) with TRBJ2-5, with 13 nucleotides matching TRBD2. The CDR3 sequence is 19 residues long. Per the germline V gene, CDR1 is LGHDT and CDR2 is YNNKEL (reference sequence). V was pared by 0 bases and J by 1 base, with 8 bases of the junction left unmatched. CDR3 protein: CASSQEGTSGRVLQETQYF. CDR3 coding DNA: TGTGCCAGCAGCCAAGAAGGAACTAGCGGGAGGGTGCTCCAAGAGACCCAGTACTTC.

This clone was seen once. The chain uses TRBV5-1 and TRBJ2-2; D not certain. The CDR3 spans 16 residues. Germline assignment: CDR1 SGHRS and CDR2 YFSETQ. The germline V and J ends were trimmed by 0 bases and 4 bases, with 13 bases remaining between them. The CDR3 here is CASSLVAGAFTGELFF. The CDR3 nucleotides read TGCGCCAGCAGCTTGGTGGCAGGCGCATTCACCGGGGAGCTGTTTTTT.

CDR3 nucleotides: TGTGCCAGCAGGGACAGGGGCGGTAGCGGCTACAATGAGCAGTTCTTC. It translates to CASRDRGGSGYNEQFF. The chain links TRBV28 to TRBJ2-1; TRBD1 matches 9 bases. CDR1 and CDR2 (germline): MDHEN, SYDVKM. The CDR3 totals 16 residues. Trimming at V came to 6 bases and at J to 3 bases, leaving 9 bases not matched to a gene.